The source of this T cell receptor (beta chain) is a study of CXCR3-negative and CXCR3-positive naive CD8 T cells. Study-level points and caveats: The study inferred TCR strength from TRB CDR3 properties and found comparable surface CD5 between naive subsets.

Germline loops: CDR1 MDHEN, CDR2 SYDVKM. The CDR3 totals 15 residues. UMI-tagged TRB cDNA libraries were built via 5' RACE. After re-calling the 5' RACE reads, TCRdb lists one entry per CDR3 protein, DNA absent. The sample totals tens of thousands of distinct CDR3 sequences. A remark on this clonotype: The antigen remains unidentified.

The chain is built from TRBV28 and TRBJ2-3; TCRdb's D call, TRBD1, is unchecked because there is no DNA. Sequencing was carried out using memory CD8+ T cells from blood. This sequence originates from a human donor in good health. Some clones in this sample may be carry-over from other donors' samples. This CDR3 reads CASRPSGPSWDTQYF. The whole variable domain, filled in from reference TRBV28 and TRBJ2-3, reads DVKVTQSSRYLVKRTGEKVFLECVQDMDHENMFWYRQDPGLGLRLIYFSYDVKMKEKGDIPEGYSVSREKKERFSLILESASTNQTSMYLCASRPSGPSWDTQYFGPGTRLTVL.